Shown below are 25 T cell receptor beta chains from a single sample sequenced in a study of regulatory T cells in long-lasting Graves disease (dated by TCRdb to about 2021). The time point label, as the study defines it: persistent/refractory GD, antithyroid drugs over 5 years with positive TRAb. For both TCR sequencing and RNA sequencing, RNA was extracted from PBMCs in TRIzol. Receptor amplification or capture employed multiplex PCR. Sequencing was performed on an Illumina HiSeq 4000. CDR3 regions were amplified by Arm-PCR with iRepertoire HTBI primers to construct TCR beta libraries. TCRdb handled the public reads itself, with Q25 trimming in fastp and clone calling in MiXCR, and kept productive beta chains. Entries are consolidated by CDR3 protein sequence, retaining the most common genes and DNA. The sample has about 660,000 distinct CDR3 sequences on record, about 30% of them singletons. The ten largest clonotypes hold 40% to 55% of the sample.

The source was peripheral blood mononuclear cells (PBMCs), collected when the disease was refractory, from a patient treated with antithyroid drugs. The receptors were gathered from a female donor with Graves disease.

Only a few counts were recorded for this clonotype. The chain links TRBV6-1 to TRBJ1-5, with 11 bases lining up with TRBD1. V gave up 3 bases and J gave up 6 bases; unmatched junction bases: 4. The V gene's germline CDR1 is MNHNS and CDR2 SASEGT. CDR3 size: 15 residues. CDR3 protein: CASSEDRGLGQPQHF. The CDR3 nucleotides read TGTGCCAGCAGTGAGGACAGGGGGCTTGGTCAGCCCCAGCATTTT.

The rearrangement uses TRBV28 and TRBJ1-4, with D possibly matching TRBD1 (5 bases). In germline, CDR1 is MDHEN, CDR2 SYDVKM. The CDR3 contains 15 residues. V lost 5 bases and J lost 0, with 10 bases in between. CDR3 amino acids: CASSVRGTTNEKLFF. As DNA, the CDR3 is TGTGCCAGCAGTGTCCGGGGGACAACTAATGAAAAACTGTTTTTT.

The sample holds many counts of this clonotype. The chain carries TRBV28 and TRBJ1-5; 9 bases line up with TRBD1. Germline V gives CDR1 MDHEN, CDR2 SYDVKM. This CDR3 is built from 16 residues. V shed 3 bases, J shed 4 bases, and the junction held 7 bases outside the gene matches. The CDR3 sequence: CASSFHTGQGNQPQHF. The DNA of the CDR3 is TGTGCCAGCAGTTTCCATACGGGACAGGGTAATCAGCCCCAGCATTTT.

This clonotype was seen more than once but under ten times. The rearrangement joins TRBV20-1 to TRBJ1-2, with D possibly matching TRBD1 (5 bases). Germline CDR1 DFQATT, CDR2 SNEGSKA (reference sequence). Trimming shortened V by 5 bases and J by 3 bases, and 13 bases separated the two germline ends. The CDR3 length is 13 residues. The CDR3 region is CSASETVHYGYTF. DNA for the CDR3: TGCAGTGCTTCTGAGACAGTTCACTATGGCTACACCTTC.

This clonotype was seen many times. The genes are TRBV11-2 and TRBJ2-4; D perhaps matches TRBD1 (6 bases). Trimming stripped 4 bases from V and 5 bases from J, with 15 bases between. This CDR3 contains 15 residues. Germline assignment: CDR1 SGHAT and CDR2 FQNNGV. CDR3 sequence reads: CASSYLQGPQNIQYF. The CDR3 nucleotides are TGTGCCAGCAGCTACCTACAGGGTCCCCAAAACATTCAGTACTTC.

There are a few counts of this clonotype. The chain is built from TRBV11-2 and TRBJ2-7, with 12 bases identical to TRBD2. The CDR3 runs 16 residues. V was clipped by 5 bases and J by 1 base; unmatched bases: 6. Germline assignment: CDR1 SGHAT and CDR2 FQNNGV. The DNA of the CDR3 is TGTGCCAGCAGCCGACTAGCGGGAGAAGGGTCCTACGAGCAGTACTTC. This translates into CASSRLAGEGSYEQYF.

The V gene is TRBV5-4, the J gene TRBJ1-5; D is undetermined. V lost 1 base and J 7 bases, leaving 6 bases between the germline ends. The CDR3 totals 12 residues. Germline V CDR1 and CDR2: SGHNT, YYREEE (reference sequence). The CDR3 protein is CASSLLLQPQHF. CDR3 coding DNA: TGTGCCAGCAGCTTGCTCCTCCAGCCCCAGCATTTT.

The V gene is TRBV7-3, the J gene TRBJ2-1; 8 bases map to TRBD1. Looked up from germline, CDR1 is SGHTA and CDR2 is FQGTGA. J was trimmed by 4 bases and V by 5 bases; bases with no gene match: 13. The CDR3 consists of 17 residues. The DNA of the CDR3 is TGTGCCAGCAGCCCCGGGACAGGTAATGGCTCGTACAATGAGCAGTTCTTC. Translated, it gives CASSPGTGNGSYNEQFF. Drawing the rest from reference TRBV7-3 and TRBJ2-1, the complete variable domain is GAGVSQTPSNKVTEKGKYVELRCDPISGHTALYWYRQSLGQGPEFLIYFQGTGAADDSGLPNDRFFAVRPEGSVSTLKIQRTERGDSAVYLCASSPGTGNGSYNEQFFGPGTRLTVL.

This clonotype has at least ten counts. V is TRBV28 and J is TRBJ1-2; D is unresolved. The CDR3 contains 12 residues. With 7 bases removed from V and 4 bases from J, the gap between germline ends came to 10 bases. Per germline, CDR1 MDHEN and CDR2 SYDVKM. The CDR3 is CASNTFGYGYTF. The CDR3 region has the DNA TGTGCCAGCAACACATTCGGCTATGGCTACACCTTC.

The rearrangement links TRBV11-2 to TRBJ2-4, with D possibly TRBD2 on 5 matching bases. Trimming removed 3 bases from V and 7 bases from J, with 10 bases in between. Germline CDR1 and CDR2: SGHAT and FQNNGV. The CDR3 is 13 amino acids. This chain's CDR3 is CASSFGRRNIQYF. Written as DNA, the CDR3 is TGTGCCAGCAGCTTTGGCAGGAGGAACATTCAGTACTTC.

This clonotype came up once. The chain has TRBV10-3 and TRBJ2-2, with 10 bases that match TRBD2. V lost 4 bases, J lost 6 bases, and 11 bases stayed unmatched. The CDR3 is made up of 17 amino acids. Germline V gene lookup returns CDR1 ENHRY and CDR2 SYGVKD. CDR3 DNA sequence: TGTGCCATCAGTGGAGGTCTAGCGGGGGAGATATCCGGGGAGCTGTTTTTT. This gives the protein CAISGGLAGEISGELFF.

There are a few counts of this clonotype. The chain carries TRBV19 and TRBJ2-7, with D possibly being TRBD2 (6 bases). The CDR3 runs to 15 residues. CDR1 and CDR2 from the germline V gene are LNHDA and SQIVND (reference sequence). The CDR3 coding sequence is TGTGCGACGGAGGTCGGGAGCGTCTCGGGGTCCGAGCAGTACTTC. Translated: CATEVGSVSGSEQYF.

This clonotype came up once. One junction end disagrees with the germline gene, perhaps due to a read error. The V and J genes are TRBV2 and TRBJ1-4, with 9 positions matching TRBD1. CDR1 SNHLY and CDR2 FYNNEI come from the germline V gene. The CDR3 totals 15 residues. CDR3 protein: CASSASGTGNEKLFF. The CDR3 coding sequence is TGTGCCAGCAGTGCTTCCGGGACAGGGAATGAAAAACTGTTCTTT.

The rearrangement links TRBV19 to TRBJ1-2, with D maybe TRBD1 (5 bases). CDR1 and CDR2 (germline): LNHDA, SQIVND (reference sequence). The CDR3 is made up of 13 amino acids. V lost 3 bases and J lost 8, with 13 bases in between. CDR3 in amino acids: CASSIGTGGGYTF. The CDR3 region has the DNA TGTGCCAGTAGTATCGGTACAGGAGGCGGCTACACCTTC.

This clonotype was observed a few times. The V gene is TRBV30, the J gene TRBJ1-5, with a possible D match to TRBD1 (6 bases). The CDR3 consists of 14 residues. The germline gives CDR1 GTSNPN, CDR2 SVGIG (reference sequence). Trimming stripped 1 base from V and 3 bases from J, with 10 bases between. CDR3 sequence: CAWSDGTPNQPQHF. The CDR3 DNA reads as TGTGCCTGGAGTGATGGGACACCCAATCAGCCCCAGCATTTT.

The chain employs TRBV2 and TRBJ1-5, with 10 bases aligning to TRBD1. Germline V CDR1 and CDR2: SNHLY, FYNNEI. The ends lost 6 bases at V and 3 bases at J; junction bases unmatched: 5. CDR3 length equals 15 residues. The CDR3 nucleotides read TGTGCCAGCAGCGTGGACAGGGGGAACAATCAGCCCCAGCATTTT. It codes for CASSVDRGNNQPQHF. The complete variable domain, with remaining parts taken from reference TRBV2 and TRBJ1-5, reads EPEVTQTPSHQVTQMGQEVILRCVPISNHLYFYWYRQILGQKVEFLVSFYNNEISEKSEIFDDQFSVERPDGSNFTLKIRSTKLEDSAMYFCASSVDRGNNQPQHFGDGTRLSIL.

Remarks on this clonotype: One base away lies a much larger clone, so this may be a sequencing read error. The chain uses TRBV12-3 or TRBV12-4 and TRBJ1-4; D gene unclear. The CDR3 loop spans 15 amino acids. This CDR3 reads CAGSLERAENEKLFF. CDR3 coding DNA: TGTGCCGGCAGTTTAGAGAGAGCCGAAAATGAAAAACTGTTTTTT.

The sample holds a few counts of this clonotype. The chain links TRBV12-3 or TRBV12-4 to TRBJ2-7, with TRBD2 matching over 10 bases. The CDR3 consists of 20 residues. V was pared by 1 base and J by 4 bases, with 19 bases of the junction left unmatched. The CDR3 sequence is CASSLDFASQLASGGYEQYF. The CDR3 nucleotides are TGTGCCAGCAGTTTAGACTTTGCTTCACAATTGGCTAGCGGGGGATACGAGCAGTACTTC.

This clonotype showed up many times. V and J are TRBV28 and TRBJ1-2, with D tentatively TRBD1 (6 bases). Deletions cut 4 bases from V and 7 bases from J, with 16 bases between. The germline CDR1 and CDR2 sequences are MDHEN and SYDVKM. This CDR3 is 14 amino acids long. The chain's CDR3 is CASSSSRQAGGYTF. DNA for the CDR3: TGTGCCAGCAGTTCCTCTAGACAGGCCGGTGGCTACACCTTC.

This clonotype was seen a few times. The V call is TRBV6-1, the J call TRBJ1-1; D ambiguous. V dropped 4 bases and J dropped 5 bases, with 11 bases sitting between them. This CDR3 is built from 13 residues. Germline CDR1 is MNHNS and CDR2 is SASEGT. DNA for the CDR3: TGTGCCAGCAGTGTTAGGGTTGGAACTGAAGCTTTCTTT. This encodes CASSVRVGTEAFF.

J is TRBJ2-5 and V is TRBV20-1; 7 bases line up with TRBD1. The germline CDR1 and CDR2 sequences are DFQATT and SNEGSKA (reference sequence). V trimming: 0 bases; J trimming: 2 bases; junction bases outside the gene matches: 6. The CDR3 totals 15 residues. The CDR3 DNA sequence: TGCAGTGCTAGAGAAGGAAAGGGACAGCAAGAGACCCAGTACTTC. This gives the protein CSAREGKGQQETQYF.

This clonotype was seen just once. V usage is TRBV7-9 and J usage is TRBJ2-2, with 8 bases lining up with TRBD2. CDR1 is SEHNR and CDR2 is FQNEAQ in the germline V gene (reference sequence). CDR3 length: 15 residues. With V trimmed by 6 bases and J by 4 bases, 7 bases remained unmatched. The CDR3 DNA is TGTGCCAGCAGGCCAGGGGCGGGAGGCACCGGGGAGCTGTTTTTT. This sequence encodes CASRPGAGGTGELFF.

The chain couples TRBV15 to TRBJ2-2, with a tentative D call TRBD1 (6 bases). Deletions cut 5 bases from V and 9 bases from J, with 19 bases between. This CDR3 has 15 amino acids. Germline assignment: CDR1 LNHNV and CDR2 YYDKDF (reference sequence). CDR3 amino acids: CATSPTGHDIRELFF. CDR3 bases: TGTGCCACCAGCCCGACGGGACATGATATCCGGGAGCTGTTTTTT. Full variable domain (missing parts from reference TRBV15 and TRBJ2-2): DAMVIQNPRYQVTQFGKPVTLSCSQTLNHNVMYWYQQKSSQAPKLLFHYYDKDFNNEADTPDNFQSRRPNTSFCFLDIRSPGLGDTAMYLCATSPTGHDIRELFFGEGSRLTVL.

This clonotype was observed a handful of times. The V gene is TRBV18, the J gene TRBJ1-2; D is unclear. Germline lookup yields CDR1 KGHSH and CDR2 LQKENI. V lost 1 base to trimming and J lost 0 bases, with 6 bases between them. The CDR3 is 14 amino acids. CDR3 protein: CASSPQPTNYGYTF. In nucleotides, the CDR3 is TGTGCCAGCTCACCACAACCGACTAACTATGGCTACACCTTC.

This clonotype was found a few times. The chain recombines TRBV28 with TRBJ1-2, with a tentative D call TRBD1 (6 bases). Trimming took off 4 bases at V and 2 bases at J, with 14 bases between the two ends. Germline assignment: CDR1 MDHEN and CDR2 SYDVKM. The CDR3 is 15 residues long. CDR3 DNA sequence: TGTGCCAGCAGTTACCCTGGACAGAAAAACTATGGCTACACCTTC. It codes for CASSYPGQKNYGYTF.